These T cell receptor beta chains were read from a single sample in a study of T cell repertoires in ileal Crohn's disease. The data were produced by immunoSEQ multiplex PCR, yet TCRdb's version contains in-frame clones alone and is incomplete. Found here are 15,000 to 20,000 clones, 60% to 75% of them singletons; the top ten hold 3.5% to 5%. The sample was ileal tissue. The receptors originated from an adult with Crohn's disease. CDR3s include the opening cysteine and the closing phenylalanine or tryptophan. D genes are given only for firm matches.

D | V | CDR3
TRBD1 | TRBV6-1 | CASSSRQGAGEQYF
TRBD1 | TRBV6-1 | CASSDPGTGAYQPQHF
- | TRBV13 | CASSLGPGGGRNTIYF
- | TRBV7-2 | CASSSRRTEEAFF
- | TRBV20-1 | CSASLSYEQYF
TRBD1 | TRBV6-6 | CASKQTGLDQPQHF
- | TRBV7-9 | CASSLEGDTQYF
TRBD1 | TRBV15 | CATSSQGDEQFF
TRBD1 | TRBV5-1 | CASSLDRGPNQPQHF
TRBD1 | TRBV7-8 | CASSSPGTGKQPQHF
TRBD1 | TRBV18 | CASSPTGTGAGTEAFF
- | TRBV5-1 | CASTEQTSTGELFF
- | TRBV4-3 | CASSQDGGQGYGYTF
- | TRBV27 | CASRTQGLGRGTQYF
TRBD1 | TRBV6-5 | CATRQAGGGGELFF
- | TRBV29-1 | CSTPGITGSDTQYF
- | TRBV19 | CASSIRTSNEAFF
TRBD2 | TRBV11-2 | CASSLVALAGYNEQFF
- | TRBV19 | CASSIYHGRAGFYNEQFF
- | TRBV9 | CASSVGVSFGATDAFF
- | TRBV4-2 | CASSQVGQFDYGYTF
TRBD2 | TRBV5-1 | CASSEGLADYNEQFF
- | TRBV2 | CASSRPGRNYGYTF
TRBD1 | TRBV5-1 | CASSLGTGGTGELFF
- | TRBV5-4 | CASSPAQQIRNTEAFF
- | TRBV5-4 | CASSLDIQGYSEFF
TRBD1 | TRBV6-5 | CASKGTGSNQPQHF
- | TRBV6-5 | CASRTAVGAYGYTF
- | TRBV2 | CASRLTVDSNQPQHF
TRBD1 | TRBV15 | CATSSRDRALKTQYF
TRBD2 | TRBV5-1 | CASSLTPGLVYEQYF
TRBD1 | TRBV27 | CASSLSPGQGLNTEAFF
- | TRBV19 | CASSNPLRGETQYF
- | TRBV5-1 | CASSRGLKETQYF
TRBD1 | TRBV30 | CAWSTGTGRYNEQFF
- | TRBV30 | CAWNKEGGTEAFF
TRBD1 | TRBV18 | CASSPFQGALLDGYTF
- | TRBV19 | CASSISGSGQPQHF
TRBD2 | TRBV4-1 | CASSQALGSGGYNEQFF
TRBD2 | TRBV27 | CASSLFPPDGSGESSYNEQFF
TRBD1 | TRBV5-6 | CASSSLTGGYGYTF
TRBD2 | TRBV2 | CASSVGLAGKNEQFF